The present entry profiles one TCR beta chain with its context. Antigen unknown. These data come from a study of T-cell memory formation after mild COVID-19. TCRdb reprocessed the 5' RACE reads with MiXCR, giving one entry per CDR3 protein. The sample yields around 320,000 distinct CDR3 sequences, around 27% seen once. General observations from the study: Researchers could not confirm that second-wave clones peaking on day 37 targeted SARS-CoV-2.

Per the germline V gene, CDR1 is SGHRS and CDR2 is YFSETQ. Trimming removed 0 bases from V and 5 bases from J, with 18 bases in between. The CDR3 has 16 residues. The receptor was derived from an adult woman who had mild COVID-19 (a few samples of this study predate the infection). Cell type and time point are not known. The sequencing input was PBMCs or a T cell subset sorted from them (not recorded which). This chain connects TRBV5-1 to TRBJ2-7; a possible D gene is TRBD1 (6 bases). Here the CDR3 DNA reads TGCGCCAGCAGCTTGGGGCAGGGGATACCTTTTGACGAGCAGTACTTC. Translating it yields CASSLGQGIPFDEQYF.